This T cell receptor (beta chain) was documented in a study of T cells after yellow fever vaccination (dated by TCRdb to between 2018 and 2021). In the study overall: Libraries from fractions with low cell numbers were prepared with the SMART-Seq v4 Ultra Low Input RNA kit. To follow T-cell clones before and after both primary and booster YFV17D yellow fever vaccination, bulk TCR alpha and beta repertoires underwent longitudinal sequencing. Two healthy male donors made up the cohort, one aged 18 to 29 years and the other aged 30 to 40 years. Blood was collected at multiple timepoints before and after primary and secondary immunization, and bulk PBMC replicates and cell subsets were isolated.

Study-wide findings and limitations: Computational filtering was required because FACS-sorted repertoires could contain abundant contaminating clonotypes from the bulk population. Most clones expanded after primary vaccination were re-detected after the booster (about 95% of CD4 and around 86% of CD8), suggesting broad memory maintenance. Because only a couple of donors were included in the study, the extent to which the findings can be generalized is limited. A small fraction of clonotypes appeared in both the CD4 and CD8 compartments, likely as a result of convergent recombination. The secondary T-cell response was weaker than the primary response but faster, peaking on day 5 instead of day 15.

The treatment or condition label here, explained by the study, means: live attenuated yellow fever vaccine strain. PBMCs were isolated from peripheral blood using a standard Ficoll-Paque protocol. Dynabeads CD4 and CD8 positive selection kits were used to isolate the CD4 and CD8 T-cell fractions. RNA was extracted with TriZol from bulk PBMCs, CD4 and CD8 fractions, and dextramer-positive and dextramer-negative fractions. CDR1 and CDR2 (DFQATT, SNEGSKA) derive from the germline V gene (reference sequence). V was cut back by 2 bases and J by 1 base, leaving a gap of 11 bases between them. The CDR3 runs 14 amino acids, cysteine and phenylalanine included. Only the CDR3 portion is preserved as DNA: 42 bases, with reading frame beginning at the first base. TCR cDNA was synthesized by 5'RACE template switching, which introduced a universal primer site and unique molecular identifiers. Priming of cDNA synthesis was performed from both the TCR alpha and TCR beta constant segments. Libraries were amplified in two PCR steps, with sample barcodes and sequencing adapters added in the second step. Sequencing of libraries was done on Illumina HiSeq 2500 (2x100 bp) or NovaSeq (2x150 bp). Processing in the source paper ran as follows. MIGEC handled demultiplexing of reads and collapsing into UMI consensus sequences, while MiXCR performed V(D)J alignment. Vaccine-responding clonotypes were identified with edgeR using replicate PBMC samples, with FDR below 0.01 and a log2 fold change above 5 up to day 15 being required. Bulk clonotypes were assigned CD4 or CD8 identity according to which sequenced CD4 or CD8 repertoire held them at higher abundance. In-frame beta chains were kept once TCRdb had trimmed the public reads at Q25 with fastp and called clones with MiXCR. Here each entry gathers all rows of one CDR3 protein and keeps the most common genes and DNA. The authors' filters were not applied to this entry. The sample table contains some 110,000 distinct CDR3 sequences; only one count was recorded for around 6.7% of them. Together, the top ten hold 2.7% of the sample.

At least ten counts were recorded for this clonotype. Its antigen has not been determined. No clone much larger than this one lies a single base away; base qualities are absent. The clonotype comes from a man younger than 35 who received the YFV17D yellow fever vaccine. The chain is assembled from TRBV20-1 and TRBJ1-1, with the identity of the D gene unclear. The sequencing here drew on CD4+ T cells sorted from PBMCs, taken approximately 40 days after the first yellow fever vaccination. CDR3 protein: CSARFSTGNTEAFF. The DNA sequence is as follows: TGCAGTGCTAGATTCTCGACTGGGAACACTGAAGCTTTCTTT.